Included here is one T cell receptor beta chain sequence, with context. This entry belongs to a study of blood T cell repertoires in COVID-19. The method was immunoSEQ multiplex PCR; TCRdb's version includes in-frame clones alone and lacks a portion of them. The table includes approximately 60,000 clones, roughly 92% detected once. V lost 3 bases and J lost 5, with 10 bases in between. The CDR3 contains 13 residues. Germline lookup yields CDR1 LNHDA and CDR2 SQIVND (reference sequence). The V and J genes are TRBV19 and TRBJ2-5; perhaps TRBD1 as D (5 bases). The origin of this receptor is an older man with active COVID-19. Material: peripheral blood. CDR3 coding DNA: TGTGCCAGTAGTATTTGGGGCAGGGAGACCCAGTACTTC. Its protein product is CASSIWGRETQYF.